These 12 T cell receptor beta chains were all obtained from the same sample, sequenced in a study of CD8+ T cells in alopecia areata. Extraction and reverse transcription of RNA yielded cDNA as the sequencing template. Libraries were prepared by immunoSEQ multiplex PCR; TCRdb keeps only in-frame clonotypes and omits some of them. The repertoire holds around 13,000 clones, with around 63% as singletons. Treatment reported: oral pan-JAK inhibitor, 5-10 mg twice daily. Samples from alopecia areata patients were lesional scalp punch biopsies and peripheral blood. The material was skin, obtained at week 4, from a patient treated with tofacitinib. Receptors originate from a human donor with alopecia areata.

The chain couples TRBV14 to TRBJ2-1; D may match TRBD1 or TRBD2 (5 bases each). The CDR3 sequence is 16 residues long. CDR1 is SGHDN and CDR2 is FVKESK in the germline V gene. The V end lost 0 bases, the J end lost 4 bases, and 13 bases lay between the germline ends. CDR3 nucleotide sequence: TGTGCCAGCAGCCAAGAGTTAAAGGGACCGTACAATGAGCAGTTCTTC. Encoded protein: CASSQELKGPYNEQFF.

V is TRBV7-9 and J is TRBJ1-5, with TRBD1 as a possible D gene (5 bases). V lost 5 bases to trimming and J lost 9 bases, with 20 bases between them. The CDR3 loop spans 15 amino acids. Germline V gene lookup returns CDR1 SEHNR and CDR2 FQNEAQ (reference sequence). The CDR3: CASSPVGQGGGPQHF. CDR3 bases: TGTGCCAGCAGCCCCGTTGGCCAGGGCGGTGGGCCCCAGCATTTT.

This clone was counted a single time. The chain has TRBV6-6 and TRBJ2-1; maybe TRBD2 (7 bases). This CDR3 is built from 16 residues. The germline V gene has CDR1 MNHNY and CDR2 SVGAGI (reference sequence). V shed 8 bases and J shed 0 bases, with 17 bases lying between them. CDR3 coding DNA: TGTGCCAGCGGAACGAGGGGGGGCCCCTCCTACAATGAGCAGTTCTTC. Residues: CASGTRGGPSYNEQFF.

This clone has a single count. The chain recombines TRBV29-1 with TRBJ1-1; no reliable D call. CDR3 size: 13 residues. CDR1 is SQVTM and CDR2 is ANQGSEA in the germline V gene. Trimming removed 7 bases at V and 0 bases at J, with 12 bases between. CDR3: CSGEKGLNTEAFF. DNA of the CDR3: TGCAGCGGGGAAAAGGGCTTGAACACTGAAGCTTTCTTT.

The DNA of the CDR3 is TGTGCCAGTAGTGAGCGGGACGCGGCGTCCTTTACCTCCTACGAGCAGTACTTC. Amino acids: CASSERDAASFTSYEQYF. The chain links TRBV19 to TRBJ2-7; 7 nucleotides line up with TRBD2. The CDR3 has 18 residues. V shed 5 bases, J shed 0 bases, and the junction held 16 bases outside the gene matches. Germline V gene sequence: CDR1 LNHDA, CDR2 SQIVND (reference sequence). The full variable domain, with the rest looked up from reference TRBV19 and TRBJ2-7, is DGGITQSPKYLFRKEGQNVTLSCEQNLNHDAMYWYRQDPGQGLRLIYYSQIVNDFQKGDIAEGYSVSREKKESFPLTVTSAQKNPTAFYLCASSERDAASFTSYEQYFGPGTRLTVT.

J is TRBJ1-6 and V is TRBV5-4; unclear D gene. Germline CDR1 reads SGHNT; CDR2 reads YYREEE (reference sequence). CDR3 length: 12 residues. V lost 5 bases and J lost 8, with 8 bases in between. The CDR3 region has the DNA TGTGCCAGCAGGTTAGAGGATTCACCCCTCCACTTT. This translates into CASRLEDSPLHF. Supplemented by reference TRBV5-4 and TRBJ1-6, the full variable domain reads ETGVTQSPTHLIKTRGQQVTLRCSSQSGHNTVSWYQQALGQGPQFIFQYYREEENGRGNFPPRFSGLQFPNYSSELNVNALELDDSALYLCASRLEDSPLHFGNGTRLTVT.

J is TRBJ2-3 and V is TRBV4-2, with a possible D match to TRBD2 (5 bases). Germline assignment: CDR1 LGHNA and CDR2 YNFKEQ. V was pared by 5 bases and J by 2 bases, with 23 bases between. The CDR3 is 18 amino acids. CDR3 sequence reads: CASSSRTPTTIFTDTQYF. The CDR3 DNA is TGTGCCAGCAGCTCCCGAACCCCGACTACCATTTTCACAGATACGCAGTATTTT.

This sequence joins TRBV19 and TRBJ1-1; D call uncertain. V lost 4 bases, J lost 0 bases, and 6 bases lay in between. CDR3 length equals 13 residues. Germline values: CDR1 LNHDA, CDR2 SQIVND (reference sequence). DNA for the CDR3: TGTGCCAGTAGTACGGTCATGAACACTGAAGCTTTCTTT. Protein product: CASSTVMNTEAFF.

This clone has only a few counts. This rearrangement joins TRBV6-7 to TRBJ2-7, with 13 bases matching TRBD2. TRBV6-7 belongs to the ORF category, with a function that is uncertain. The trim removed 5 bases at V and 5 bases at J, leaving 6 bases unmatched. The CDR3 loop spans 15 amino acids. The CDR3: CASSLSLAGGDEQYF. CDR3 DNA: TGTGCCAGCAGTCTATCACTAGCGGGGGGGGACGAGCAGTACTTC.

This clone was observed once. The J gene is TRBJ2-2, the V gene TRBV6-6; D is tentatively TRBD1 or TRBD2 (5 bases each). Trimming stripped 10 bases from V and 1 base from J, with 19 bases between. The CDR3 has 16 residues. CDR1 MNHNY and CDR2 SVGAGI come from the germline V gene (reference sequence). CDR3 in amino acids: CATYKMGTVNTGELFF. Written as DNA, the CDR3 is TGTGCCACCTATAAGATGGGGACGGTGAACACCGGGGAGCTGTTTTTT.

The chain combines TRBV10-3 with TRBJ2-7; 9 bases are shared with TRBD1. The CDR3 extends over 13 amino acids. The germline gives CDR1 ENHRY, CDR2 SYGVKD. V was clipped by 6 bases and J by 5 bases; unmatched bases: 5. The CDR3 nucleotides read TGTGCCATCAGGGGGGGGACAGGGAACGAGCAGTACTTC. This gives the protein CAIRGGTGNEQYF.

This chain uses TRBV18 with TRBJ1-1; D might be TRBD1 (6 bases). V lost 7 bases to trimming and J lost 4 bases, with 19 bases between them. There are 15 residues in the CDR3. Germline CDR1 and CDR2: KGHSH and LQKENI. As DNA, the CDR3 is TGTGCCAGCTTACCGACTACAGGGCGCAGCACTGAAGCTTTCTTT. Residues: CASLPTTGRSTEAFF. The whole variable domain, remainder taken from reference TRBV18 and TRBJ1-1, is NAGVMQNPRHLVRRRGQEARLRCSPMKGHSHVYWYRQLPEEGLKFMVYLQKENIIDESGMPKERFSAEFPKEGPSILRIQQVVRGDSAAYFCASLPTTGRSTEAFFGQGTRLTVV.